These 25 T cell receptor beta chains were sequenced from one sample in a study of cytomegalovirus exposure and HLA in healthy donors. Researchers ran the PCR with 60 Vbeta and 13 Jbeta primers. Clones were read by immunoSEQ multiplex PCR, and TCRdb kept only the in-frame ones, dropping some. This sample has 160,000 or so clones, with around four fifths found just once. Sequences were obtained from PBMCs. These receptor sequences come from a man between 50 and 59 years old in good health and CMV-seropositive.

CDR3 nucleotides: TGTGCCAGCTCACCCACGACAGCAACCTCTGGGGCCAACGTCCTGACTTTC. This translates into CASSPTTATSGANVLTF. This chain links TRBV18 with TRBJ2-6, with TRBD1 as a possible D gene (5 bases). CDR1 and CDR2 from the germline V gene are KGHSH and LQKENI. V shed 3 bases and J shed 0 bases, with 12 bases lying between them. This CDR3 is built from 17 residues.

V usage is TRBV7-2 and J usage is TRBJ2-7; the match to TRBD2 covers 10 bases. The CDR3 contains 14 residues. Looked up from germline, CDR1 is SGHTA and CDR2 is FQGNSA. Losses at the gene ends were 5 bases for V and 4 bases for J; bases not matched to a gene: 5. DNA of the CDR3: TGTGCCAGCAGCCTAGGACTAGCGGTATACGAGCAGTACTTC. Amino acids: CASSLGLAVYEQYF.

This clone was counted a single time. The rearrangement joins TRBV6-1 to TRBJ1-5; D call uncertain. This CDR3 region has 15 residues. CDR1 and CDR2 (germline): MNHNS, SASEGT. V was pared by 6 bases and J by 0 bases, with 12 bases between. The CDR3 nucleotides are TGTGCCAGCAGGGGGAGGGATAATAGCAATCAGCCCCAGCATTTT. This translates into CASRGRDNSNQPQHF.

On this clone itself: At one boundary the junction diverges from the germline segment, which might be a read error. The CDR3 loop reads CASSKGQGYGQYF. The CDR3 DNA is TGTGCCAGCAGTAAGGGACAGGGCTACGGGCAGTACTTC. The chain links TRBV7-3 to TRBJ2-7; 9 nucleotides line up with TRBD1. From germline, CDR1 is SGHTA and CDR2 FQGTGA. The CDR3 sequence is 13 residues long.

The V gene is TRBV5-4, the J gene TRBJ2-3, with 11 bases lining up with TRBD2. CDR3 length equals 17 residues. CDR1 is SGHNT and CDR2 is YYREEE in the germline V gene (reference sequence). Trimming took 1 base from V and 3 from J; bases not matched to a gene: 7. CDR3 amino acids: CASSLIVAGGGTDTQYF. DNA for the CDR3: TGTGCCAGCAGCTTGATCGTAGCGGGAGGGGGTACAGATACGCAGTATTTT.

This clone was detected a few times. The rearrangement uses TRBV4-1 and TRBJ1-1; D ambiguous. This CDR3 comprises 14 residues. V was clipped by 0 bases and J by 1 base, with 6 bases between them. CDR1 is MGHRA and CDR2 is YSYEKL in the germline V gene. CDR3 sequence reads: CASSQEVQNTEAFF. The CDR3 nucleotides are TGCGCCAGCAGCCAAGAAGTACAGAACACTGAAGCTTTCTTT.

Concerning this clone: One end of the junction varies from germline; a read error may be responsible. This rearrangement joins TRBV7-9 to TRBJ1-5; weak D call: TRBD1 (5 bases). This CDR3 contains 13 residues. CDR1 is SEHNR, CDR2 FQNEAQ, per germline (reference sequence). CDR3 sequence (DNA): TGTTCCAGCAGCCGACAGACCAATCAGCCCCAGCATTTT. It is translated as CSSSRQTNQPQHF.

The CDR3 DNA follows: TGTGCCAGCAGTCCCGGTTGGAGCGAGCAGTACTTC. It is translated as CASSPGWSEQYF. V is TRBV28 and J is TRBJ2-7; D not resolved. Per germline, CDR1 MDHEN and CDR2 SYDVKM. This CDR3 is 12 amino acids long. Trimming stripped 5 bases from V and 6 bases from J, with 11 bases between.

This clone turned up a few times. Different DNA sequences within this sample yield the same CDR3. The chain recombines TRBV28 with TRBJ1-1; no reliable D call. Germline V gene data show CDR1 as MDHEN and CDR2 as SYDVKM. V lost 2 bases and J lost 0, with 4 bases in between. The CDR3 spans 13 residues. CDR3 loop: CASSLVMNTEAFF. The CDR3 DNA sequence: TGTGCCAGCAGTTTAGTAATGAACACTGAAGCTTTCTTT. The complete variable domain, with remaining parts taken from reference TRBV28 and TRBJ1-1, reads DVKVTQSSRYLVKRTGEKVFLECVQDMDHENMFWYRQDPGLGLRLIYFSYDVKMKEKGDIPEGYSVSREKKERFSLILESASTNQTSMYLCASSLVMNTEAFFGQGTRLTVV.

In DNA, the CDR3 is TGTGCCAGTAATAGCGGGGGGAGGGATGAGCAGTTCTTC. This codes for CASNSGGRDEQFF. J is TRBJ2-1 and V is TRBV28, with 10 bases identical to TRBD2. Germline trimming cut 9 bases from V and 8 bases from J; bases unmatched to any gene: 7. CDR3 length equals 13 residues. Germline V gives CDR1 MDHEN, CDR2 SYDVKM.

The chain uses TRBV19 and TRBJ2-7, with D perhaps TRBD2 (6 bases). The CDR3 has 15 amino acids. Germline CDR1 LNHDA, CDR2 SQIVND (reference sequence). The V and J ends lost 4 bases and 3 bases respectively, with 16 bases between them. The CDR3 sequence: CASSSVGEVIYEQYF. The CDR3, as DNA: TGTGCCAGTAGTAGCGTGGGGGAGGTTATCTACGAGCAGTACTTC.

The chain links TRBV28 to TRBJ2-5; 8 bases are shared with TRBD1. Germline V lookup: CDR1 MDHEN, CDR2 SYDVKM. The CDR3 runs 16 residues. The V segment lost 6 bases and the J segment 2 bases; nucleotides outside the gene matches: 11. For the CDR3, the DNA is TGTGCCAGCAGCAGAACCAGGGGGCGCCTACAAGAGACCCAGTACTTC. Translation: CASSRTRGRLQETQYF.

The chain is built from TRBV19 and TRBJ2-5, with a possible D match to TRBD2 (6 bases). The CDR3 has 14 amino acids. In germline, CDR1 is LNHDA, CDR2 SQIVND (reference sequence). Trimming left V 3 bases short and J 2 bases short, with 10 bases between. CDR3 sequence reads: CASSMLGLQETQYF. The CDR3 DNA is TGTGCCAGTAGTATGCTGGGACTGCAAGAGACCCAGTACTTC.

This clone was counted a single time. The chain couples TRBV27 to TRBJ2-1; a weak D match, TRBD2 (6 bases). Trimming stripped 6 bases from V and 2 bases from J, with 14 bases between. This CDR3 contains 15 residues. Germline loops: CDR1 MNHEY, CDR2 SMNVEV (reference sequence). The CDR3 loop reads CASSTPGTAYNEQFF. DNA of the CDR3: TGTGCCAGCAGCACCCCCGGGACTGCCTACAATGAGCAGTTCTTC.

The rearrangement links TRBV7-9 to TRBJ1-2; 8 bases fit TRBD1. The CDR3 has 14 amino acids. Unmatched junction bases numbered 4, after V lost 3 bases and J lost 4 bases. Germline V lookup: CDR1 SEHNR, CDR2 FQNEAQ (reference sequence). The DNA of the CDR3 is TGTGCCAGCAGCTTTGGGACAGGTTCCTATGGCTACACCTTC. This codes for CASSFGTGSYGYTF.

The V call is TRBV7-2, the J call TRBJ2-7; tentative D call: TRBD2 (5 bases). Trimming removed 2 bases at V and 0 bases at J, with 11 bases between. The CDR3 sequence is 15 residues long. The germline gives CDR1 SGHTA, CDR2 FQGNSA. CDR3 sequence (DNA): TGTGCCAGCAGCTTACGGCGCGGGTTCTCCTACGAGCAGTACTTC. Translating it yields CASSLRRGFSYEQYF.

The chain uses TRBV30 and TRBJ2-7; D possibly corresponds to TRBD1 (5 bases). V lost 2 bases and J 1 base, leaving 12 bases between the germline ends. CDR1 and CDR2 (germline): GTSNPN, SVGIG (reference sequence). The CDR3 consists of 14 residues. The CDR3 sequence: CAWSQGSWSYEQYF. For the CDR3, the DNA is TGTGCCTGGAGTCAGGGATCGTGGTCCTACGAGCAGTACTTC.

The rearrangement uses TRBV28 and TRBJ1-1; D may be TRBD1 (5 bases). V shed 7 bases and J shed 6 bases, with 12 bases lying between them. In germline, CDR1 is MDHEN, CDR2 SYDVKM. This CDR3 has 12 amino acids. DNA for the CDR3: TGTGCCAGCACAACCCCGGGGGCTGAAGCTTTCTTT. This sequence encodes CASTTPGAEAFF. The whole variable domain, remainder taken from reference TRBV28 and TRBJ1-1, is DVKVTQSSRYLVKRTGEKVFLECVQDMDHENMFWYRQDPGLGLRLIYFSYDVKMKEKGDIPEGYSVSREKKERFSLILESASTNQTSMYLCASTTPGAEAFFGQGTRLTVV.

This rearrangement joins TRBV5-6 to TRBJ2-2, with D perhaps TRBD1 (6 bases). The CDR3 is made up of 16 amino acids. V lost 5 bases and J 1 base, leaving 15 bases between the germline ends. Looked up from germline, CDR1 is SGHDT and CDR2 is YYEEEE. Here the CDR3 DNA reads TGTGCCAGCAGGATAAGACAGGATATGAACACCGGGGAGCTGTTTTTT. It encodes CASRIRQDMNTGELFF. Filled out from reference TRBV5-6 and TRBJ2-2, the complete variable domain reads DAGVTQSPTHLIKTRGQQVTLRCSPKSGHDTVSWYQQALGQGPQFIFQYYEEEERQRGNFPDRFSGHQFPNYSSELNVNALLLGDSALYLCASRIRQDMNTGELFFGEGSRLTVL.

The rearrangement joins TRBV6-1 to TRBJ2-5; 8 nucleotides line up with TRBD2. This CDR3 spans 14 amino acids. V shed 7 bases, J shed 4 bases, and the junction held 8 bases outside the gene matches. CDR1 MNHNS and CDR2 SASEGT come from the germline V gene. CDR3 loop: CASKRGPPLETQYF. The CDR3 bases are TGTGCCAGCAAGCGGGGGCCCCCCCTAGAGACCCAGTACTTC.

The genes are TRBV10-3 and TRBJ2-1; D may be TRBD2 (6 bases). The CDR3 length is 13 residues. V shed 8 bases and J shed 7 bases, with 15 bases lying between them. The germline gives CDR1 ENHRY, CDR2 SYGVKD. For the CDR3, the DNA is TGTGCCATCCGGGGGATAGCGTGGAATGAGCAGTTCTTC. It specifies CAIRGIAWNEQFF.

The chain carries TRBV27 and TRBJ1-1; 7 bases are shared with TRBD1. Germline lookup yields CDR1 MNHEY and CDR2 SMNVEV (reference sequence). V was pared by 7 bases and J by 4 bases, with 6 bases of the junction left unmatched. This CDR3 spans 13 amino acids. The DNA of the CDR3 is TGTGCCAGCAAGAGACAGGGTGGCACTGAAGCTTTCTTT. Protein: CASKRQGGTEAFF.

CDR3 sequence reads: CASSGGPSNQPQHF. CDR3 DNA: TGTGCCAGCAGTGGGGGCCCTAGCAATCAGCCCCAGCATTTT. This sequence joins TRBV28 and TRBJ1-5; TRBD1 is a possible D gene (6 bases). Trimming took off 5 bases at V and 0 bases at J, with 8 bases between the two ends. The germline CDR1 and CDR2 sequences are MDHEN and SYDVKM. CDR3 length: 14 residues.

The chain combines TRBV9 with TRBJ2-7; 8 positions match TRBD1. The V gene end was trimmed by 4 bases and the J gene end by 3 bases; junction bases not matched to a gene: 6. Germline loops: CDR1 SGDLS, CDR2 YYNGEE. CDR3 length: 14 amino acids. The CDR3 region has the DNA TGTGCCAGCAGCCCAACCGGGACAGGCTACGAGCAGTACTTC. This translates into CASSPTGTGYEQYF.

V gene TRBV5-4 combines with J gene TRBJ2-5, with D possibly being TRBD2 (7 bases). The germline gives CDR1 SGHNT, CDR2 YYREEE (reference sequence). The CDR3 sequence is 14 residues long. V was clipped by 4 bases and J by 5 bases, with 15 bases between them. The CDR3 is CASSRGGAGETQYF. The CDR3, as DNA: TGTGCCAGCAGCCGAGGGGGGGCGGGTGAGACCCAGTACTTC.